The clone carrying this TCR beta chain appeared a few times. This entry is derived from a study of metastatic and nonmetastatic thyroid tumors. Until they underwent thyroid surgery, no patient had received any treatment. Germline values: CDR1 MNHNS, CDR2 SASEGT. The CDR3 spans 16 residues. With V trimmed by 6 bases and J by 12 bases, 15 bases remained unmatched. In the study's own analysis: Construction of a distant-metastasis classifier for papillary thyroid cancer relied on CDR3 differences across clinicopathological groups. TCRdb reprocessed the PCR reads using MiXCR. None of the V and J calls come from the authors' own analysis; TCRdb made them. In the table there are 3,500 to 5,000 clones, around 30% of which are singletons.

Sequencing input: adjacent normal tissue. J is TRBJ2-1 and V is TRBV6-1; 12 nucleotides agree with TRBD2. The sequence came from a male donor with papillary thyroid cancer or a benign thyroid nodule (not recorded which). Some clones in this sample may be carry-over from other donors' samples. The CDR3 reads CASSGLAGNPWGLQFF. The CDR3 nucleotides read TGTGCCAGCAGCGGACTAGCGGGAAACCCCTGGGGCTTGCAGTTCTTC.